These 21 T cell receptor beta chains were all obtained from the same sample, sequenced in a study of blood T cell repertoires in COVID-19. Data came from immunoSEQ multiplex PCR; TCRdb stores just in-frame clones and leaves some out. The sample includes around 200,000 clones, around four fifths of them seen just once. The source material was peripheral blood. Every receptor here comes from a man aged 45-65 years with active or convalescent COVID-19.

This rearrangement joins TRBV11-2 to TRBJ1-2; a weak D match, TRBD1 (6 bases). With 0 bases removed from V and 7 bases from J, the gap between germline ends came to 15 bases. The germline V gene encodes CDR1 SGHAT and CDR2 FQNNGV. The CDR3 loop spans 15 amino acids. CDR3 DNA: TGTGCCAGCAGCTTAGATCTCGGGGGGCGACGTGGCTACACCTTC. Translating gives CASSLDLGGRRGYTF.

This clone was picked up one time. This chain connects TRBV2 to TRBJ1-1; no firm D call. Germline V lookup: CDR1 SNHLY, CDR2 FYNNEI. V gave up 6 bases and J gave up 3 bases, with 14 bases separating them. The length of the CDR3 is 14 residues. In nucleotides, the CDR3 is TGTGCCAGCAGACTCAGAGGCGAAGACACTGAAGCTTTCTTT. Its translation: CASRLRGEDTEAFF. Drawing the rest from reference TRBV2 and TRBJ1-1, the complete variable domain is EPEVTQTPSHQVTQMGQEVILRCVPISNHLYFYWYRQILGQKVEFLVSFYNNEISEKSEIFDDQFSVERPDGSNFTLKIRSTKLEDSAMYFCASRLRGEDTEAFFGQGTRLTVV.

In its sample, this clone was seen a few times. The chain uses TRBV5-1 and TRBJ1-5; D gene unclear. CDR3 size: 14 residues. Trimming pared 0 bases from V and 3 bases from J, leaving 7 bases between. From germline, CDR1 is SGHRS and CDR2 YFSETQ. This CDR3 is CASSLDATNQPQHF. DNA of the CDR3: TGCGCCAGCAGCTTGGATGCTACCAATCAGCCCCAGCATTTT. Together with reference TRBV5-1 and TRBJ1-5, the CDR3 gives the full variable domain: KAGVTQTPRYLIKTRGQQVTLSCSPISGHRSVSWYQQTPGQGLQFLFEYFSETQRNKGNFPGRFSGRQFSNSRSEMNVSTLELGDSALYLCASSLDATNQPQHFGDGTRLSIL.

There are a few counts of this clone. V usage is TRBV28 and J usage is TRBJ1-6; 11 positions match TRBD1. Germline CDR1 and CDR2: MDHEN and SYDVKM. V was clipped by 7 bases and J by 12 bases; unmatched bases: 14. The CDR3 contains 16 residues. The CDR3: CASTTPARGQGVPLHF. CDR3 coding DNA: TGTGCCAGCACTACCCCGGCGAGGGGACAGGGGGTACCCCTCCACTTT.

This clone showed up just a few times. The rearrangement joins TRBV30 to TRBJ2-7; a possible D gene is TRBD2 (7 bases). V lost 2 bases to trimming and J lost 0 bases, with 14 bases between them. The CDR3 runs 15 residues. Germline V CDR1 and CDR2: GTSNPN, SVGIG (reference sequence). The CDR3 sequence: CAWSSGTDSSYEQYF. DNA for the CDR3: TGTGCCTGGAGTAGCGGGACGGACAGCTCCTACGAGCAGTACTTC.

The chain has TRBV19 and TRBJ2-1; tentatively, D is TRBD2 (5 bases). The CDR3 length is 14 residues. The germline gives CDR1 LNHDA, CDR2 SQIVND (reference sequence). Trimming shortened V by 3 bases and J by 6 bases, and 12 bases separated the two germline ends. The CDR3 reads CASSIPGIGNEQFF. The CDR3, as DNA: TGTGCCAGTAGTATTCCGGGGATCGGCAATGAGCAGTTCTTC. Full variable domain (outside the CDR3, taken from reference TRBV19 and TRBJ2-1): DGGITQSPKYLFRKEGQNVTLSCEQNLNHDAMYWYRQDPGQGLRLIYYSQIVNDFQKGDIAEGYSVSREKKESFPLTVTSAQKNPTAFYLCASSIPGIGNEQFFGPGTRLTVL.

This sequence joins TRBV30 and TRBJ1-2; 7 bases align to TRBD1. J was trimmed by 2 bases and V by 5 bases; bases with no gene match: 2. CDR3 length equals 12 residues. Germline loops: CDR1 GTSNPN, CDR2 SVGIG (reference sequence). The CDR3 here is CAWQQGNYGYTF. Written as DNA, the CDR3 is TGTGCCTGGCAACAGGGGAACTATGGCTACACCTTC.

The chain has TRBV4-1 and TRBJ2-7; the match to TRBD2 covers 8 bases. V lost 1 base, J lost 0 bases, and 17 bases stayed unmatched. The CDR3 is 20 residues long. The germline CDR1 and CDR2 sequences are MGHRA and YSYEKL. This chain's CDR3 is CASSQVEDIFLAGFSYEQYF. The CDR3 DNA reads as TGCGCCAGCAGCCAAGTGGAGGACATTTTTCTAGCGGGTTTCTCCTACGAGCAGTACTTC.

The J gene is TRBJ1-4, the V gene TRBV2; 11 nucleotides match TRBD1. J gave up 7 bases and V 4 bases, and 2 bases lay outside the gene matches. This CDR3 has 14 residues. CDR1 SNHLY and CDR2 FYNNEI come from the germline V gene. The CDR3 sequence is CASSVDRGLEKLFF. CDR3 nucleotide sequence: TGTGCCAGCAGTGTGGACAGGGGGCTTGAAAAACTGTTTTTT.

The table lists this clone with a count of one. V gene TRBV3-1 (or the pseudogene TRBV3-2) combines with J gene TRBJ1-1, with TRBD1 matching 7 bases. Germline CDR1 is LGHDT and CDR2 is YNNKEL (reference sequence). V was pared by 3 bases and J by 2 bases, with 12 bases of the junction left unmatched. This CDR3 has 17 amino acids. The CDR3 coding sequence is TGTGCCAGCAGCCATGGGACAGAAATCTATTTTAACACTGAAGCTTTCTTT. Its translation is CASSHGTEIYFNTEAFF.

This clone was observed once. The V and J genes are TRBV12-3 or TRBV12-4 and TRBJ1-1; D uncertain. Trimming took off 6 bases at V and 1 base at J, with 9 bases between the two ends. This CDR3 has 13 amino acids. The CDR3 spells CASSSGENTEAFF. In nucleotides, the CDR3 is TGTGCCAGCAGCTCGGGTGAGAACACTGAAGCTTTCTTT.

The rearrangement uses TRBV7-2 and TRBJ1-1; maybe TRBD1 (6 bases). Per germline, CDR1 SGHTA and CDR2 FQGNSA. This CDR3 comprises 14 residues. Trimming pared 1 base from V and 2 bases from J, leaving 8 bases between. The CDR3: CASSLGGLNTEAFF. CDR3 bases: TGTGCCAGCAGCTTAGGGGGGCTCAACACTGAAGCTTTCTTT.

V usage is TRBV28 and J usage is TRBJ1-2; TRBD1 might be the D (5 bases). This CDR3 comprises 13 residues. Trimming shortened V by 2 bases and J by 7 bases, and 11 bases separated the two germline ends. Germline-derived CDR1 and CDR2 are MDHEN and SYDVKM. The CDR3 here is CASSLDRVGGYTF. DNA for the CDR3: TGTGCCAGCAGTTTAGACAGAGTAGGTGGCTACACCTTC.

Only one count was recorded for this clone. The rearrangement uses TRBV10-3 and TRBJ1-5; D not resolved. Germline CDR1 and CDR2: ENHRY and SYGVKD. Trimming removed 2 bases at V and 1 base at J, with 3 bases between. The CDR3 consists of 13 residues. CDR3 nucleotides: TGTGCCATCAGTGAGGCGAGCAATCAGCCCCAGCATTTT. Its protein product is CAISEASNQPQHF.

This chain connects TRBV10-2 to TRBJ1-1, with a tentative D call TRBD1 (6 bases). Germline V lookup: CDR1 WSHSY, CDR2 SAAADI. Trimming took 6 bases from V and 11 from J, leaving 19 bases between them. The CDR3 spans 13 residues. The CDR3 is CASSPPQGLRAFF. The CDR3 coding sequence is TGCGCCAGCAGCCCTCCACAGGGTCTTAGGGCTTTCTTT.

Comment on this clone: This may stem from a read error, because a much larger clone lies one nucleotide away. Different DNA sequences within this sample yield the same CDR3. CDR3 loop: CASSLGQSEAFF. In DNA form, the CDR3 reads TGCGCCAGCAGCTTGGGGCAGTCTGAAGCTTTCTTT. This chain uses TRBV5-1 with TRBJ1-1; D not resolved. Germline assignment: CDR1 SGHRS and CDR2 YFSETQ. The CDR3 is 12 amino acids. Trimming pared 0 bases from V and 6 bases from J, leaving 6 bases between.

This chain connects TRBV5-1 to TRBJ2-3, with D perhaps TRBD2 (6 bases). The CDR3 sequence is 15 residues long. Germline values: CDR1 SGHRS, CDR2 YFSETQ. V was trimmed by 0 bases and J by 11 bases, leaving 19 bases between them. The CDR3 spells CASSLDGTPVVEQYF. The CDR3 DNA reads as TGCGCCAGCAGCTTGGACGGGACTCCCGTTGTTGAGCAGTATTTT.

The chain uses TRBV2 and TRBJ1-6, with unresolved D. Germline V CDR1 and CDR2: SNHLY, FYNNEI. The CDR3 sequence is 14 residues long. With 5 bases removed from V and 3 bases from J, the gap between germline ends came to 8 bases. The CDR3 DNA reads TGTGCCAGCAGTACAAGTTTCTATAATTCACCCCTCCACTTT. As protein: CASSTSFYNSPLHF.

Concerning this clone: The identical CDR3 is also encoded by other nucleotide sequences in the sample. The J gene is TRBJ2-3, the V gene TRBV9, with D possibly TRBD2 on 6 matching bases. This CDR3 comprises 14 residues. Trimming took off 2 bases at V and 0 bases at J, with 7 bases between the two ends. Germline V gene sequence: CDR1 SGDLS, CDR2 YYNGEE. The CDR3 here is CASSVGLSTDTQYF. CDR3 coding DNA: TGTGCCAGCAGCGTTGGACTAAGCACAGATACGCAGTATTTT.

The chain links TRBV25-1 to TRBJ2-7; 7 nucleotides agree with TRBD1. The germline CDR1 and CDR2 sequences are MGHDK and SYGVNS. The J segment lost 0 bases and the V segment lost 0 bases, leaving 8 bases of the junction unmatched. The CDR3 extends over 17 amino acids. DNA of the CDR3: TGTGCCAGCAGTGAATATAGGGGGCAGAAACTCTCCTACGAGCAGTACTTC. It encodes CASSEYRGQKLSYEQYF.

The CDR3 region has the DNA TGCGCCAGCAGCCCCAGGACTAGCGGCGGCCAGACCCAGTACTTC. This gives the protein CASSPRTSGGQTQYF. This chain joins TRBV5-1 and TRBJ2-5; TRBD2 matches at 10 bases. The CDR3 contains 15 residues. With 4 bases clipped from V and 6 bases from J, the junction kept 9 bases outside the gene matches. Germline CDR1 reads SGHRS; CDR2 reads YFSETQ.